Here is one T cell receptor (beta chain) with its context. The antigen it recognizes is unknown. Base quality data are lacking; no much larger clone is found one base away. V lost 5 bases and J lost 5 bases; the stretch between them is 19 bases long. The CDR3 has 15 amino acids, counting the end cysteine and phenylalanine. Only CDR3 DNA remains: 45 bases, in frame from the first base. The germline V gene (reference sequence) provides CDR1 SEHNR and CDR2 FQNEAQ. Synthetic TCR analog templates were spiked into each PCR to estimate absolute template abundance from read counts. TCRbeta CDR3 regions were amplified from genomic DNA with bias-controlled V and J gene primers using the immunoSEQ assay. Sequencing of rearranged TCRbeta segments was performed at approximately 20X coverage. Per the authors' processing: Clustering was used to correct sequencing errors, and CDR3s were annotated against IMGT to assign V, D and J genes. Out-of-frame and stop-codon sequences were excluded, and only productive TCRbeta rearrangements were used in downstream analyses. Clonality was computed as one minus Shannon entropy normalized by the log of the number of unique productive sequences. Fisher's exact test with Benjamini-Hochberg correction, using a cutoff of adjusted p below 0.01, was how clones that differed between time points or between blood and tumor were identified. Drawn from immuneACCESS, this table holds only the in-frame rearrangements with V and J called that TCRdb kept. Clones are partly lost; checked studies trace under half to an unresolved V gene and leave the rest unexplained. That table furnishes V, J and clone size, whereas the DNA furnished D and trimming. The sample data list about 100,000 clones, and about 89% of these were observed just once. Of the sample, 0.8% to 1% is held by the ten largest clones.

The data originate from a study of PD-L1 blockade in urothelial cancer (dated by TCRdb to 2016 to 2017). General notes on the study: Every patient began therapy at some point between 2013 and 2015 and was given atezolizumab 1,200 mg intravenously every 3 weeks. About 85% of the roughly 29 patients were identified as males with urothelial cancer of bladder origin, and a prior smoking history was reported by 18 of 29 patients. Patients had an ECOG performance status of 0 or 1 and had received between 0 and 3 prior chemotherapy regimens. Blood samples were analyzed 3 weeks after the start of treatment (second dose) and 6 weeks after the start of treatment. Blood samples gave a median of about 150,000 T cells and some 83,000 unique TCRs, with a median clonality of about 0.078. The study, an exploratory multi-omic analysis, examined somatic, immune and clinical correlates of response to PD-L1 blockade with atezolizumab in urothelial cancer. TCR sequencing covered pretreatment tumor samples and matched, serially collected peripheral blood taken before and after atezolizumab treatment. Durable clinical benefit was defined as a progression-free survival longer than 6 months, and TCR features were additionally tested against progression-free survival and overall survival. Whole exome sequencing and RNA sequencing of pretreatment tumors were performed alongside TCR sequencing in the same patients. Durable clinical benefit was achieved by nine patients and was not achieved by 20 patients. Around 30 patients had pretreatment blood TCR-seq, some 25 had at least one posttreatment blood collection, and some 25 had tumor TCR-seq.

The cohort comprised 25 to 30 patients with locally advanced or metastatic urothelial carcinoma treated at Memorial Sloan Kettering on a trial protocol. Peripheral blood mononuclear cells were collected pretreatment and during treatment, at between 1 and 8 total time points per patient. The Qiagen DNeasy Blood extraction kit was used to purify genomic DNA from total PBMCs and from tumor samples. PBMCs were collected pretreatment and during treatment, and were isolated and stored as previously described. Broad study findings and their caveats: Improved progression-free and overall survival was found to be associated with pretreatment peripheral blood TCR clonality below the median. Patients with durable benefit showed greater expansion of tumor-associated TCR clones in peripheral blood 3 weeks after starting treatment (n of about 21, p = 0.022). Because of the small sample size (n ≈ 30) and the many exploratory analyses performed, the results are intended to be regarded as hypothesis-generating.

The sequence was collected from an elderly woman with urothelial cancer. The receptor chain draws on TRBV7-9 and TRBJ2-7, with the D segment identity uncertain. Sequencing used PBMCs, obtained around atezolizumab (anti-PD-L1) treatment. The CDR3 has the sequence CASSALQDFPNEQYF. The base sequence is TGTGCCAGCAGCGCCCTTCAGGATTTTCCTAACGAGCAGTACTTC.